One sample yielded the 26 T cell receptor beta chains listed below, sequenced in a study of shared clonotypes between healthy human individuals. This table comes from immunoSEQ multiplex PCR, and its TCRdb copy is limited to in-frame clones, with some not included. Here the sample spans roughly 530,000 clones, almost 97% being singletons. The sequenced sample consisted of naive CD4+ T cells sorted from blood. The sample's subset: CD45RA+ positively selected. All receptors derive from a woman in her thirties in good health.

This sequence joins TRBV10-1 and TRBJ2-7; D might be TRBD2 (6 bases). CDR3 length equals 16 residues. Germline CDR1 reads WNHNN; CDR2 reads SYGVQD (reference sequence). Trimming removed 2 bases from V and 1 base from J, with 15 bases in between. CDR3 in amino acids: CASSEAGGVGSYEQYF. Here the CDR3 DNA reads TGCGCCAGCAGTGAGGCCGGAGGGGTGGGGTCCTACGAGCAGTACTTC.

V gene TRBV6-4 combines with J gene TRBJ2-1; 8 bases map to TRBD2. Unmatched junction bases numbered 10, after V lost 6 bases and J lost 9 bases. CDR3 length: 14 residues. CDR1 MRHNA and CDR2 SNTAGT come from the germline V gene. The CDR3 spells CASRLERESVEQFF. The CDR3 DNA sequence: TGTGCCAGCAGGCTCGAGCGGGAGTCAGTTGAGCAGTTCTTC.

The chain links TRBV4-2 to TRBJ1-4, with D hard to call. V was shortened by 4 bases and J by 4 bases, with 10 bases between the two germline ends. Germline V gives CDR1 LGHNA, CDR2 YNFKEQ. The CDR3 spans 14 residues. For the CDR3, the DNA is TGTGCCAGCAGCCTTACAGCGAATAATGAAAAACTGTTTTTT. It is translated as CASSLTANNEKLFF.

The chain joins TRBV10-3 to TRBJ2-5; D is unclear. The DNA matches TRBJ2-7 better at its end, which makes the J call doubtful. Per the germline V gene, CDR1 is ENHRY and CDR2 is SYGVKD. The CDR3 consists of 11 residues. CDR3 protein: CAISAANEQYF. CDR3 in DNA: TGTGCCATCAGTGCCGCAAACGAGCAGTACTTC.

This clone is a singleton in its sample. The chain links TRBV5-6 to TRBJ1-2; D call uncertain. This CDR3 has 13 amino acids. Between the trimmed V and J ends, which lost 3 bases and 8 bases, there was a span of 14 bases. Germline CDR1 is SGHDT and CDR2 is YYEEEE. Written as DNA, the CDR3 is TGTGCCAGCAGCTCCCCGACCAACTGGGGCTACACCTTC. It yields the protein CASSSPTNWGYTF.

The chain recombines TRBV18 with TRBJ2-2, with D possibly matching TRBD2 (7 bases). V shed 2 bases and J shed 2 bases, with 12 bases lying between them. The CDR3 contains 16 residues. The germline gives CDR1 KGHSH, CDR2 LQKENI. Here the CDR3 DNA reads TGTGCCAGCTCACCAAGCGGGACACTAAACACCGGGGAGCTGTTTTTT. It yields the protein CASSPSGTLNTGELFF.

The genes are TRBV2 and TRBJ2-2, with 9 bases lining up with TRBD1. The V gene's germline CDR1 is SNHLY and CDR2 FYNNEI. Trimming took 4 bases from V and 6 from J; bases not matched to a gene: 6. This CDR3 is built from 15 residues. CDR3 in amino acids: CASSGQGVFAGELFF. The CDR3 nucleotides are TGTGCCAGCAGTGGACAGGGGGTTTTCGCCGGGGAGCTGTTTTTT.

This clone was detected once. This sequence joins TRBV19 and TRBJ1-6, with D perhaps TRBD1 (6 bases). V lost 5 bases and J 5 bases, leaving 10 bases between the germline ends. The CDR3 contains 14 residues. The germline gives CDR1 LNHDA, CDR2 SQIVND (reference sequence). This CDR3 is CASSPGQNNSPLHF. CDR3 bases: TGTGCCAGTAGTCCTGGACAGAATAATTCACCCCTCCACTTT. The whole variable domain, filled in from reference TRBV19 and TRBJ1-6, reads DGGITQSPKYLFRKEGQNVTLSCEQNLNHDAMYWYRQDPGQGLRLIYYSQIVNDFQKGDIAEGYSVSREKKESFPLTVTSAQKNPTAFYLCASSPGQNNSPLHFGNGTRLTVT.

This chain uses TRBV5-1 with TRBJ2-1, with TRBD2 as a possible D gene (5 bases). The germline V gene has CDR1 SGHRS and CDR2 YFSETQ. The CDR3 runs 14 residues. V shed 3 bases and J shed 6 bases, with 13 bases lying between them. The CDR3 region is CASSSQPEVNEQFF. CDR3 sequence (DNA): TGCGCCAGCAGCTCCCAGCCGGAGGTCAATGAGCAGTTCTTC.

The rearrangement links TRBV2 to TRBJ1-3; D is uncertain. V lost 2 bases to trimming and J lost 4 bases, with 27 bases between them. The CDR3 has 20 residues. The V gene's germline CDR1 is SNHLY and CDR2 FYNNEI. CDR3 loop: CASSEFVVAEGYIIGNTIYF. The CDR3 region has the DNA TGTGCCAGCAGTGAATTTGTAGTGGCGGAGGGCTATATAATAGGAAACACCATATATTTT.

The chain combines TRBV20-1 with TRBJ1-2; D remains unclear. The V gene's germline CDR1 is DFQATT and CDR2 SNEGSKA (reference sequence). The CDR3 is 11 amino acids. V was cut by 3 bases and J by 7 bases, with 9 bases left in between. CDR3: CSASLEGGYTF. The CDR3 region has the DNA TGCAGTGCTAGTCTAGAGGGTGGCTACACCTTC.

As to this clone: The sample has other DNA sequences that encode this CDR3 too. The chain's CDR3 is CASSLGGDTEAFF. The CDR3 DNA reads TGTGCCAGCAGCTTAGGAGGGGACACTGAAGCTTTCTTT. J is TRBJ1-1 and V is TRBV7-2, with a tentative D call TRBD1 (5 bases). Germline CDR1 and CDR2: SGHTA and FQGNSA. The V gene lost 1 base and the J gene lost 3 bases, with 6 bases spanning the gap. This CDR3 is built from 13 residues.

The rearrangement uses TRBV21-1 and TRBJ2-4; the D call in the table, TRBD2, was not verified against the DNA. TRBV21-1 is listed as a pseudogene. CDR3 size: 15 residues. The CDR3 sequence: CASSLRRETKNIQYF. Written as DNA, the CDR3 is TGTGCCAGCAGCCTAAGGCGGGAGACCAAAAACATTCAGTACTTC.

The V and J genes are TRBV7-7 and TRBJ2-2, with 11 positions matching TRBD2. V shed 4 bases and J 5 bases; nucleotides not matched to a gene: 6. From germline, CDR1 is SSHAT and CDR2 FNYEAQ (reference sequence). This CDR3 contains 16 residues. The CDR3 sequence: CASSYVAGGRTGELFF. CDR3 DNA sequence: TGTGCCAGCAGCTACGTAGCGGGAGGGCGTACCGGGGAGCTGTTTTTT.

This chain joins TRBV6-5 and TRBJ2-1; 9 bases fit TRBD2. The V gene end was trimmed by 4 bases and the J gene end by 9 bases; junction bases not matched to a gene: 4. The CDR3 covers 13 residues. Per the germline V gene, CDR1 is MNHEY and CDR2 is SVGAGI. This chain's CDR3 is CASSSLAGSEQFF. The CDR3 nucleotides read TGTGCCAGCAGTTCACTAGCGGGCAGTGAGCAGTTCTTC.

The chain is built from TRBV9 and TRBJ2-2, with 16 positions matching TRBD2. This CDR3 is 18 amino acids long. J gave up 4 bases and V 3 bases, and 6 bases lay outside the gene matches. Per the germline V gene, CDR1 is SGDLS and CDR2 is YYNGEE. The CDR3 DNA is TGTGCCAGCAGCGGAGGGACTAGCGGGAGGGCAAGCACCGGGGAGCTGTTTTTT. Translated: CASSGGTSGRASTGELFF.

J is TRBJ1-3 and V is TRBV5-6, with D perhaps TRBD1 (6 bases). Germline assignment: CDR1 SGHDT and CDR2 YYEEEE. V was trimmed by 5 bases and J by 0 bases, leaving 9 bases between them. CDR3 length equals 14 residues. The CDR3, as DNA: TGTGCCAGCAGGCCGACAGGCTCTGGAAACACCATATATTTT. This codes for CASRPTGSGNTIYF. Looking up the rest from reference TRBV5-6 and TRBJ1-3 gives the full variable domain: DAGVTQSPTHLIKTRGQQVTLRCSPKSGHDTVSWYQQALGQGPQFIFQYYEEEERQRGNFPDRFSGHQFPNYSSELNVNALLLGDSALYLCASRPTGSGNTIYFGEGSWLTVV.

The chain links TRBV2 to TRBJ2-2; the D gene is possibly TRBD2 (6 bases). This CDR3 is 16 amino acids long. The ends were cut back, 3 bases at V and 1 base at J, with 12 bases in the middle. Germline CDR1 reads SNHLY; CDR2 reads FYNNEI. CDR3 nucleotide sequence: TGTGCCAGCAGTGATTTTGGTAGCGGGAACACCGGGGAGCTGTTTTTT. Its translation is CASSDFGSGNTGELFF.

The chain is built from TRBV2 and TRBJ2-6, with D hard to call. This CDR3 is built from 15 residues. Germline V gene data show CDR1 as SNHLY and CDR2 as FYNNEI. V was cut by 4 bases and J by 0 bases, with 7 bases left in between. CDR3 nucleotide sequence: TGTGCCAGCAGTGGAAGCAGCTCTGGGGCCAACGTCCTGACTTTC. Residues: CASSGSSSGANVLTF.

The chain has TRBV10-1 and TRBJ1-3; unclear D gene. Looked up from germline, CDR1 is WNHNN and CDR2 is SYGVQD (reference sequence). This CDR3 is built from 15 residues. Trimming shortened V by 10 bases and J by 5 bases, and 21 bases separated the two germline ends. Written as DNA, the CDR3 is TGCGCCAAGCACCCGATTCCGACAAGAAGAAACACCATATATTTT. Translated, it gives CAKHPIPTRRNTIYF.

This chain links TRBV6-6 with TRBJ2-5, with TRBD1 matching 10 bases. With the DNA end fitting TRBJ2-7 better, the J assignment may be wrong. The germline V gene encodes CDR1 MNHNY and CDR2 SVGAGI (reference sequence). This CDR3 contains 13 residues. CDR3: CASTGQGEVEQYF. CDR3 DNA sequence: TGTGCCAGCACCGGACAGGGGGAGGTCGAGCAGTACTTC.

The V gene is TRBV7-9, the J gene TRBJ2-5, with a possible D match to TRBD2 (5 bases). V gave up 1 base and J gave up 4 bases, with 13 bases separating them. In germline, CDR1 is SEHNR, CDR2 FQNEAQ (reference sequence). CDR3 length equals 15 residues. The CDR3 region has the DNA TGTGCCAGCAGCTTAGTTGGCGGCAGCGGAGAGACCCAGTACTTC. Translation: CASSLVGGSGETQYF.

This chain uses TRBV10-2 with TRBJ2-7; 11 bases match TRBD2. CDR3 length: 13 residues. Germline trimming cut 6 bases from V and 4 bases from J; bases unmatched to any gene: 2. The germline CDR1 and CDR2 sequences are WSHSY and SAAADI. This CDR3 is CASRTSGSYEQYF. CDR3 nucleotides: TGCGCCAGCAGAACTAGCGGGAGTTACGAGCAGTACTTC.

The chain is built from TRBV4-2 and TRBJ2-3; 10 nucleotides match TRBD2. The CDR3 is 16 amino acids. Trimming took 1 base from V and 2 from J; bases not matched to a gene: 3. CDR1 is LGHNA and CDR2 is YNFKEQ in the germline V gene. The CDR3 sequence: CASSQGSGRATDTQYF. The CDR3 nucleotides read TGTGCCAGCAGCCAAGGGAGCGGGAGGGCCACAGATACGCAGTATTTT.

On this clone: Other nucleotide sequences from this sample produce the same CDR3. The CDR3 sequence: CSVEGTGGYEQYF. The CDR3 DNA is TGCAGCGTTGAAGGTACAGGGGGCTACGAGCAGTACTTC. This chain uses TRBV29-1 with TRBJ2-7; 8 nucleotides match TRBD1. J was trimmed by 3 bases and V by 1 base; bases with no gene match: 2. The CDR3 extends over 13 amino acids. Germline V CDR1 and CDR2: SQVTM, ANQGSEA.

Only one count was recorded for this clone. Other DNA sequences in this specimen translate into the identical CDR3. V is TRBV5-1 and J is TRBJ2-7; 8 bases are a match to TRBD2. CDR1 is SGHRS, CDR2 YFSETQ, per germline. The junction had 4 bases not matched to a gene; V was cut back by 0 bases and J by 2 bases. CDR3 length: 15 residues. CDR3 amino acids: CASSLASGSPYEQYF. CDR3 DNA: TGCGCCAGCAGCTTGGCTAGCGGGTCCCCCTACGAGCAGTACTTC.